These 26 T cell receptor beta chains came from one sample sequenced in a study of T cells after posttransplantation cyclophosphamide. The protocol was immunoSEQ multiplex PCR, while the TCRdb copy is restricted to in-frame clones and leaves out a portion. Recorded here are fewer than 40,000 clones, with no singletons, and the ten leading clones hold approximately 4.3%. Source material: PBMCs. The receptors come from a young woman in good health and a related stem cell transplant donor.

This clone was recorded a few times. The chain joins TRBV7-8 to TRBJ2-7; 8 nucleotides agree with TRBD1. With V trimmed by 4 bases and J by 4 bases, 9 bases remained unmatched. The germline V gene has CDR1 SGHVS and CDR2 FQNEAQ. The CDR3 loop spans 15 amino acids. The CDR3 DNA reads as TGTGCCAGCAGCTCCCCGGACAGGGATGATTACGAGCAGTACTTC. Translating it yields CASSSPDRDDYEQYF.

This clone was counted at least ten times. This CDR3 is CASSYPLVLWPEAFF. The CDR3 nucleotides read TGTGCCAGCAGTTATCCTCTTGTTCTGTGGCCTGAAGCTTTCTTT. V usage is TRBV6-2 or TRBV6-3 and J usage is TRBJ1-1; D is unresolved. The CDR3 is made up of 15 amino acids. The germline V gene encodes CDR1 MNHEY and CDR2 SVGEGT. Deletions cut 3 bases from V and 6 bases from J, with 17 bases between.

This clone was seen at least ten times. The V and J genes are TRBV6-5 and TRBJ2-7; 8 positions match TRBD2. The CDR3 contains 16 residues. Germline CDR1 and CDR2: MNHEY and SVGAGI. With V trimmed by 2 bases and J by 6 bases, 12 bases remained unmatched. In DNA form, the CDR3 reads TGTGCCAGCAGTTACGGTGGGGGAATTCTAGCGGGCGAGCAGTACTTC. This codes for CASSYGGGILAGEQYF.

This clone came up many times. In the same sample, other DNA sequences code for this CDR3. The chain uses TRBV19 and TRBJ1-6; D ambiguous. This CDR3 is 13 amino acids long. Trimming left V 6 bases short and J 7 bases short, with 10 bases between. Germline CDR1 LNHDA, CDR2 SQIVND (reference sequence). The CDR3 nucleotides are TGTGCCAGTAGGGCGGGTACGAATTCACCCCTCCACTTT. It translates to CASRAGTNSPLHF.

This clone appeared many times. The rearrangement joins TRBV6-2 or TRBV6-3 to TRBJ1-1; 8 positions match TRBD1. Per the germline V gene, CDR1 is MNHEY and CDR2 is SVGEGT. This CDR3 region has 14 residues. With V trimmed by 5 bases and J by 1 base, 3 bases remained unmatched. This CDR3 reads CASSPTGGNTEAFF. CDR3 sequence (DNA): TGTGCCAGCAGTCCCACAGGGGGGAACACTGAAGCTTTCTTT.

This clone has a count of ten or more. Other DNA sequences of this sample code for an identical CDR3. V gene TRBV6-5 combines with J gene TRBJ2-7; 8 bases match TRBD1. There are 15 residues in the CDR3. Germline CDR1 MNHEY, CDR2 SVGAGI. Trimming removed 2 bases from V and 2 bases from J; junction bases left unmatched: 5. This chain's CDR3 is CASSYRGQGTYEQYF. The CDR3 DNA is TGTGCCAGCAGTTACCGCGGACAGGGTACCTACGAGCAGTACTTC.

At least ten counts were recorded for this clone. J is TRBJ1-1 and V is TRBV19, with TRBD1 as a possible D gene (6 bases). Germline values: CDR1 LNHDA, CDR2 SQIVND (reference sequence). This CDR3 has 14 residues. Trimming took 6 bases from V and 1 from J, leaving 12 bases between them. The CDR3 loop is CASRWGGANTEAFF. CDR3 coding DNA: TGTGCCAGTAGATGGGGGGGCGCGAACACTGAAGCTTTCTTT.

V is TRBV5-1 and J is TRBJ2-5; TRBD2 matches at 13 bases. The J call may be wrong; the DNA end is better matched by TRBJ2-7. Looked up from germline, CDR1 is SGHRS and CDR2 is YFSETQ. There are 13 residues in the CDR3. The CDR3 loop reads CASGTSGAYEQYF. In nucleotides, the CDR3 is TGCGCCAGTGGGACTAGCGGGGCCTACGAGCAGTACTTC.

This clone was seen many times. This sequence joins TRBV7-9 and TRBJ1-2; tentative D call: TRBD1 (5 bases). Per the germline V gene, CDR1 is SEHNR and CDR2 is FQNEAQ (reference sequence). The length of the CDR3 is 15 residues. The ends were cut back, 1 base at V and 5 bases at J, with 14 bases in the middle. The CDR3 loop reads CASSLGGVDYYGYTF. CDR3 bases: TGTGCCAGCAGCTTAGGGGGGGTGGACTATTATGGCTACACCTTC.

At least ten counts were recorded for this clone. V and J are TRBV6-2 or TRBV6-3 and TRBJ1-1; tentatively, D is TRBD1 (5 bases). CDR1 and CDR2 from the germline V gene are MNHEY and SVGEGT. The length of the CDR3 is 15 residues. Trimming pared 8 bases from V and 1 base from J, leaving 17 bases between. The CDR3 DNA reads TGTGCCAGCTCCTCGGAGGGGAAAGGGAACACTGAAGCTTTCTTT. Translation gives CASSSEGKGNTEAFF.

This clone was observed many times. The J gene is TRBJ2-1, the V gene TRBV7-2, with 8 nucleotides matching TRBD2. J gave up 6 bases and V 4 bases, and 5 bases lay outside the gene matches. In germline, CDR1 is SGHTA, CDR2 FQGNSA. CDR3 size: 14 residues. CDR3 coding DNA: TGTGCCAGCAGCTCTTACGGGGGGGCCAATGAGCAGTTCTTC. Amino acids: CASSSYGGANEQFF.

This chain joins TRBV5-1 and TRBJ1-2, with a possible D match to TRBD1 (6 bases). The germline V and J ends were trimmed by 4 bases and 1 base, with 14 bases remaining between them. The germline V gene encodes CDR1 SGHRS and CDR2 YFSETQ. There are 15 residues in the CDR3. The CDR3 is CASSVDSTFNYGYTF. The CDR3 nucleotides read TGCGCCAGCAGCGTGGACAGCACCTTTAACTATGGCTACACCTTC.

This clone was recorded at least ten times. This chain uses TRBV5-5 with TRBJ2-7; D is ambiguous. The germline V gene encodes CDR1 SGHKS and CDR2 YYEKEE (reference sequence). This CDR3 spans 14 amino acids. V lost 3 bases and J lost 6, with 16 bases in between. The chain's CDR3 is CASSSLLSPGEQYF. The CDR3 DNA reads TGTGCCAGCAGCTCACTACTCTCCCCCGGCGAGCAGTACTTC.

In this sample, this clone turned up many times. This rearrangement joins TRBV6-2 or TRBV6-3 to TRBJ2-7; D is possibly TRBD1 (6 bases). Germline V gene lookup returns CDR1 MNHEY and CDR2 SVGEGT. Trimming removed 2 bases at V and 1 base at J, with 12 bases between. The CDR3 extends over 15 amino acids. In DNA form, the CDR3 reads TGTGCCAGCAGTTACGAGAGACAGGTTTCCTACGAGCAGTACTTC. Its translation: CASSYERQVSYEQYF.

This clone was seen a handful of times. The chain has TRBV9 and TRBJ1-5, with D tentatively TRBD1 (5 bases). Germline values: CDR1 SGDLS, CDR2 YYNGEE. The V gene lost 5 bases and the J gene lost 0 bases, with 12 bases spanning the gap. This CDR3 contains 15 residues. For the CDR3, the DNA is TGTGCCAGCAGTTACGACAGTTATAGCAATCAGCCCCAGCATTTT. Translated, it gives CASSYDSYSNQPQHF.

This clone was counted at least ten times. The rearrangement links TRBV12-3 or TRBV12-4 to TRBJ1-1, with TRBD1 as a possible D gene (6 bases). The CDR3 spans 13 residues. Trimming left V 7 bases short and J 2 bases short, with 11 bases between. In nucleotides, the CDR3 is TGTGCCAGCACCAAGACAGGAAACACTGAAGCTTTCTTT. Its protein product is CASTKTGNTEAFF.

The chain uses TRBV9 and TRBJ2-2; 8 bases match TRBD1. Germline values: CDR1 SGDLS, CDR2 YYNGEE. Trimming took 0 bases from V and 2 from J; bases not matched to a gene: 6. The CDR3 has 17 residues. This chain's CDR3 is CASSVGGGQVNTGELFF. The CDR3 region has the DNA TGTGCCAGCAGCGTAGGAGGGGGACAGGTTAACACCGGGGAGCTGTTTTTT.

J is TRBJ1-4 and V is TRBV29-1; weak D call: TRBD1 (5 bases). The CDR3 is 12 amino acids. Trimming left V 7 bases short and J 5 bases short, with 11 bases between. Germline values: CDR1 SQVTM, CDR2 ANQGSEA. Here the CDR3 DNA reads TGCAGCGCAGTGACAGAAAATGAAAAACTGTTTTTT. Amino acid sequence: CSAVTENEKLFF.

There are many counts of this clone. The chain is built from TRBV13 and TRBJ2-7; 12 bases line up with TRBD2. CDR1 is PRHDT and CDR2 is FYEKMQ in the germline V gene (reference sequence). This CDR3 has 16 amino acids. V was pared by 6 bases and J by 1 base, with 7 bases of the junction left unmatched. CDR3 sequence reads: CASRPNGTSGSYEQYF. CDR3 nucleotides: TGTGCCAGCAGGCCTAACGGGACTAGCGGGTCCTACGAGCAGTACTTC.

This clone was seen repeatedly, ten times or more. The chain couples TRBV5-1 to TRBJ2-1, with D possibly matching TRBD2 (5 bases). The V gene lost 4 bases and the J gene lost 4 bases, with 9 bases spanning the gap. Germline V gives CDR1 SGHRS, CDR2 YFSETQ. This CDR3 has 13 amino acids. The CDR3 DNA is TGCGCCAGCAGCCCTGAGGGTTACAATGAGCAGTTCTTC. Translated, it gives CASSPEGYNEQFF.

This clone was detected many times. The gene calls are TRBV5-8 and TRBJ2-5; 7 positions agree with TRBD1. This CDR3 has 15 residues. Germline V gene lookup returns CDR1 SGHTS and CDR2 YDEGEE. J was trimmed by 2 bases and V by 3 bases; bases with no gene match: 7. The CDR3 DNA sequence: TGTGCCAGCAGCTCAGGGGGTCTGGTTCAAGAGACCCAGTACTTC. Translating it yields CASSSGGLVQETQYF. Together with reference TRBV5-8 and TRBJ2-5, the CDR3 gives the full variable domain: EAGVTQSPTHLIKTRGQQATLRCSPISGHTSVYWYQQALGLGLQFLLWYDEGEERNRGNFPPRFSGRQFPNYSSELNVNALELEDSALYLCASSSGGLVQETQYFGPGTRLLVL.

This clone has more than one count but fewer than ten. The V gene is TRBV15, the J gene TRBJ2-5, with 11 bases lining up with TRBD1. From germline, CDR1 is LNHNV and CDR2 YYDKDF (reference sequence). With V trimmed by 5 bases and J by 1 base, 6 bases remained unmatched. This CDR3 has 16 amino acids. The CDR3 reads CATSAGTGGVQETQYF. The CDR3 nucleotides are TGTGCCACCAGCGCCGGGACAGGGGGAGTCCAAGAGACCCAGTACTTC. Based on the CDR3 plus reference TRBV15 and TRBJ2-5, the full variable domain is DAMVIQNPRYQVTQFGKPVTLSCSQTLNHNVMYWYQQKSSQAPKLLFHYYDKDFNNEADTPDNFQSRRPNTSFCFLDIRSPGLGDTAMYLCATSAGTGGVQETQYFGPGTRLLVL.

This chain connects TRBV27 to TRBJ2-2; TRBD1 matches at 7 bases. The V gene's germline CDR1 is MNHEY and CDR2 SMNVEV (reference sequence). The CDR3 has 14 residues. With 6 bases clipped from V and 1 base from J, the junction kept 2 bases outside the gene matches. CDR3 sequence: CASRWDRNTGELFF. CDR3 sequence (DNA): TGTGCCAGCAGGTGGGACAGGAACACCGGGGAGCTGTTTTTT.

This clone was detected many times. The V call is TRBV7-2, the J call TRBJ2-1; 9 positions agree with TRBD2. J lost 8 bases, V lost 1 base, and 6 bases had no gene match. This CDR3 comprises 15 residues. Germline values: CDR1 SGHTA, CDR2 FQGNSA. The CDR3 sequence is CASSLVRGGLDEQFF. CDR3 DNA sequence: TGTGCCAGCAGCTTAGTGCGGGGGGGCCTAGATGAGCAGTTCTTC.

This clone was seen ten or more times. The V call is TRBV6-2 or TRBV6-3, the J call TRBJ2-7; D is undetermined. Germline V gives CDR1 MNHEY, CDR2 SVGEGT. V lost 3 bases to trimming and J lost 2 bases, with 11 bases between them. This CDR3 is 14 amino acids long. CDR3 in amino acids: CASSYYSRTYEQYF. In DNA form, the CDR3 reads TGTGCCAGCAGTTATTACTCCAGGACCTACGAGCAGTACTTC.

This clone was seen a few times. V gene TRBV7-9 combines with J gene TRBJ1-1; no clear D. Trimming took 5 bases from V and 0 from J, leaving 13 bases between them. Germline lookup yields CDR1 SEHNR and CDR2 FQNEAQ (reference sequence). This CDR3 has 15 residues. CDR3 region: CASSPIASMNTEAFF. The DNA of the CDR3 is TGTGCCAGCAGCCCGATAGCAAGCATGAACACTGAAGCTTTCTTT.